What follows describes a single T cell receptor beta chain. Its antigen is not known. One end of the junction fails to match germline, which may point to a read error. Time point of the sample: cycle 4 day 1 (C4D1), after six to seven weeks of nivolumab. Every patient relapsed after autologous stem cell transplantation, and brentuximab vedotin exposure varied. The data were obtained in a study of PD-1 blockade in classical Hodgkin lymphoma. For the study at large: Nivolumab dosing for patients was 3 mg/kg, administered intravenously every 2 weeks. Study-level points and caveats: CD4+ TCR diversity climbed significantly by C4D1, unlike CD8+ TCR diversity. Baseline TCR diversity was reportedly lower in newly diagnosed patients than in healthy donors. It was reported as lower still in relapsed/refractory patients.

The CDR3 consists of 15 residues. The germline gives CDR1 SGHTA, CDR2 FQGNSA. Repertoires were generated with immunoSEQ multiplex PCR, while TCRdb's copy carries only in-frame clones and drops some. The table includes roughly 50,000 clones, around nine tenths detected once. The sequence was obtained from a human donor with classical Hodgkin lymphoma. The sample consisted of peripheral blood mononuclear cells (PBMCs), taken before the fourth cycle of nivolumab. The chain is built from TRBV7-2 and TRBJ2-7, with 10 positions matching TRBD2. CDR3 nucleotide sequence: TGTGCCAGCAGCATAGCGGGAGGAAGCTCCTACGAGCAGTACTTC. Amino acids: CASSIAGGSSYEQYF. The variable domain in full, with the rest retrieved from reference TRBV7-2 and TRBJ2-7, is GAGVSQSPSNKVTEKGKDVELRCDPISGHTALYWYRQSLGQGLEFLIYFQGNSAPDKSGLPSDRFSAERTGGSVSTLTIQRTQQEDSAVYLCASSIAGGSSYEQYFGPGTRLTVT.